Given below is one TCR beta chain in context. Its specificity is unknown. Trimming stripped 5 bases from V and 6 bases from J, with 16 bases between. Germline assignment: CDR1 MDHEN and CDR2 SYDVKM. The CDR3 is made up of 14 amino acids. This specimen comes from a study of cytomegalovirus exposure and HLA in healthy donors. Study findings and constraints: A later analysis linked 15,000 to 20,000 TCR beta sequences to HLA alleles at 0.05 false discovery rate.

Vbeta (60) and Jbeta (13) primers were used in the PCR. Sequenced by immunoSEQ multiplex PCR; TCRdb stores in-frame clones only, minus some. The sample has 140,000 to 150,000 clones, roughly 79% seen once. The rearrangement uses TRBV28 and TRBJ1-2; maybe TRBD1 (5 bases). The TCR sequence derives from a woman aged 40 to 50 in good health and CMV-seropositive. Sequenced: PBMCs. CDR3 sequence (DNA): TGTGCCAGCAGTCCCCCCATTTCAGGGCATGGCTACACCTTC. Translating it yields CASSPPISGHGYTF.